What follows describes a single T cell receptor (beta chain). The source of the sample is a study of blood T cell repertoires in COVID-19. Libraries were prepared by immunoSEQ multiplex PCR; TCRdb keeps only in-frame clonotypes and omits some of them. There are 70,000 to 90,000 clones in the sample; approximately 88% occur only once, and under 55% lies in the top ten. Sample: peripheral blood. The TCR originated in a human donor in a cohort sampled during active COVID-19.

This CDR3 is CASSFPFGEAFF. The CDR3 coding sequence is TGTGCCAGCAGTTTTCCGTTCGGGGAAGCTTTCTTT. The chain uses TRBV12-3 or TRBV12-4 and TRBJ1-1; D uncertain. The CDR3 consists of 12 residues. Trimming pared 3 bases from V and 8 bases from J, leaving 10 bases between.